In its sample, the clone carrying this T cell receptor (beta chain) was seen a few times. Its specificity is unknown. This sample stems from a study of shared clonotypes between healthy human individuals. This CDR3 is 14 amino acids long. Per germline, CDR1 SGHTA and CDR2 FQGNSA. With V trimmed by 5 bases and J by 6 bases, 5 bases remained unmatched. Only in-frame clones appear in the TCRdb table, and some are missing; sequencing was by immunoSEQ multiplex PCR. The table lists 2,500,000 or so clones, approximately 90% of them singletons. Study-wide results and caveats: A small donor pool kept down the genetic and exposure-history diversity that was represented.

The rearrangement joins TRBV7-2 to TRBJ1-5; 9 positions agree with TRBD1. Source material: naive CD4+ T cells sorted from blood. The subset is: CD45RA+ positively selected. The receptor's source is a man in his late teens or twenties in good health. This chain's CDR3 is CASSTRTGAQPQHF. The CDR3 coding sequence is TGTGCCAGCAGCACCAGGACAGGGGCTCAGCCCCAGCATTTT. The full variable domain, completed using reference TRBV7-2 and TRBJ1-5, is GAGVSQSPSNKVTEKGKDVELRCDPISGHTALYWYRQSLGQGLEFLIYFQGNSAPDKSGLPSDRFSAERTGGSVSTLTIQRTQQEDSAVYLCASSTRTGAQPQHFGDGTRLSIL.